The 9 T cell receptor beta chains below were found in one sample sequenced in a study of blood T cell repertoires in COVID-19. Generated by immunoSEQ multiplex PCR, the TCRdb table keeps only in-frame clones and is missing some. The data show about 130,000 clones, roughly 84% seen once. The sequenced material came from peripheral blood. The origin of the receptors is a woman older than 75 with acute or convalescent COVID-19.

V is TRBV7-9 and J is TRBJ2-4; 8 nucleotides match TRBD1. Trimming at V came to 5 bases and at J to 6 bases, leaving 12 bases not matched to a gene. The CDR3 sequence is 16 residues long. CDR1 is SEHNR, CDR2 FQNEAQ, per germline (reference sequence). CDR3 nucleotide sequence: TGTGCCAGCAGCACTAAAACAGGACAGGGCCCAAACATTCAGTACTTC. It translates to CASSTKTGQGPNIQYF.

The V call is TRBV5-1, the J call TRBJ2-1, with TRBD2 matching over 9 bases. Germline V CDR1 and CDR2: SGHRS, YFSETQ. The CDR3 is 15 residues long. V shed 2 bases, J shed 7 bases, and the junction held 7 bases outside the gene matches. CDR3 sequence: CASSFQAGGMNEQFF. CDR3 in DNA: TGCGCCAGCAGCTTCCAAGCGGGAGGTATGAATGAGCAGTTCTTC.

The chain uses TRBV19 and TRBJ2-7; 12 bases agree with TRBD2. CDR3 length: 16 amino acids. Germline CDR1 and CDR2: LNHDA and SQIVND (reference sequence). J gave up 2 bases and V 2 bases, and 4 bases lay outside the gene matches. In DNA form, the CDR3 reads TGTGCCAGTAGTATAACTAGCGGGAGGAACACCTACGAGCAGTACTTC. It translates to CASSITSGRNTYEQYF. Full variable domain (missing parts from reference TRBV19 and TRBJ2-7): DGGITQSPKYLFRKEGQNVTLSCEQNLNHDAMYWYRQDPGQGLRLIYYSQIVNDFQKGDIAEGYSVSREKKESFPLTVTSAQKNPTAFYLCASSITSGRNTYEQYFGPGTRLTVT.

The gene calls are TRBV7-2 and TRBJ1-3; 10 bases are a match to TRBD1. The length of the CDR3 is 18 residues. The germline gives CDR1 SGHTA, CDR2 FQGNSA. V was pared by 2 bases and J by 4 bases, with 11 bases of the junction left unmatched. CDR3 nucleotide sequence: TGTGCCAGCAGCTTAAGTCAGACAGGGGGCGTCGGAGGAAACACCATATATTTT. Translation gives CASSLSQTGGVGGNTIYF. The full variable domain, its missing parts supplied by reference TRBV7-2 and TRBJ1-3, is GAGVSQSPSNKVTEKGKDVELRCDPISGHTALYWYRQSLGQGLEFLIYFQGNSAPDKSGLPSDRFSAERTGGSVSTLTIQRTQQEDSAVYLCASSLSQTGGVGGNTIYFGEGSWLTVV.

This clone was seen more than once but under ten times. The DNA of the CDR3 is TGTGCCAGCAGCTTGGGGGGACAACCCTACGAGCAGTACTTC. Amino acid sequence: CASSLGGQPYEQYF. This chain uses TRBV5-4 with TRBJ2-7; a weak D match, TRBD1 (6 bases). Trimming removed 0 bases from V and 2 bases from J, with 9 bases in between. Germline V gene data show CDR1 as SGHNT and CDR2 as YYREEE (reference sequence). The CDR3 length is 14 residues.

The chain employs TRBV5-1 and TRBJ2-2; TRBD1 matches 10 bases. Looked up from germline, CDR1 is SGHRS and CDR2 is YFSETQ. Trimming took 1 base from V and 0 from J; bases not matched to a gene: 3. The CDR3 has 17 residues. The CDR3 reads CASSLHGQGANTGELFF. CDR3 nucleotides: TGCGCCAGCAGCTTGCATGGACAGGGGGCGAACACCGGGGAGCTGTTTTTT.

The chain recombines TRBV3-1 (or the pseudogene TRBV3-2) with TRBJ2-1; TRBD2 might be the D (6 bases). The CDR3 is made up of 17 amino acids. Trimming shortened V by 5 bases and J by 8 bases, and 25 bases separated the two germline ends. Germline V lookup: CDR1 LGHDT, CDR2 YNNKEL (reference sequence). This CDR3 reads CASSTTTSRVLYHEQFF. The CDR3 coding sequence is TGTGCCAGCAGCACAACGACTAGTAGGGTCTTATACCATGAGCAGTTCTTC.

V is TRBV5-1 and J is TRBJ2-2, with 9 bases aligning to TRBD2. V gave up 6 bases and J gave up 3 bases; unmatched junction bases: 6. Germline values: CDR1 SGHRS, CDR2 YFSETQ. The CDR3 covers 15 residues. Here the CDR3 DNA reads TGCGCCAGCACCCTGACTAGCGGATACACCGGGGAGCTGTTTTTT. This encodes CASTLTSGYTGELFF.

The CDR3: CASSSEQILNTEAFF. For the CDR3, the DNA is TGTGCCAGCAGTTCGGAACAGATCCTGAACACTGAAGCTTTCTTT. The chain is built from TRBV2 and TRBJ1-1; D not certain. Trimming removed 5 bases from V and 0 bases from J, with 13 bases in between. This CDR3 has 15 amino acids. Germline CDR1 and CDR2: SNHLY and FYNNEI.